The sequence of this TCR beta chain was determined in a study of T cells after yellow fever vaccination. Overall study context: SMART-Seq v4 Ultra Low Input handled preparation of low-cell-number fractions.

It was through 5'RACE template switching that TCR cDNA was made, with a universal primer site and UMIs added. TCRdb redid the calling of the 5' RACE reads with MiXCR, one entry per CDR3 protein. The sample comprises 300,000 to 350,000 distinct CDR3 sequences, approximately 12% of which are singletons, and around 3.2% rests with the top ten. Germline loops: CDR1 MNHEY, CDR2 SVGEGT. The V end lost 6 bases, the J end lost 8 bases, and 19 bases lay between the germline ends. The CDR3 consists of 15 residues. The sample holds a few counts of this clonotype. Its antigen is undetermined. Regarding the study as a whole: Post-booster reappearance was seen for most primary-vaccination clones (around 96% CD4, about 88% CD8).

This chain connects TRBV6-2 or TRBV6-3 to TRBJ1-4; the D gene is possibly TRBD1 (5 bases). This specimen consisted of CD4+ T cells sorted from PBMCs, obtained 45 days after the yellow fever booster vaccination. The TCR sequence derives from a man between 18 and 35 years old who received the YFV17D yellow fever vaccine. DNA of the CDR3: TGTGCCAGCAGGACTGGGGGAGTGAATTACGAAAAACTGTTTTTT. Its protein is CASRTGGVNYEKLFF.